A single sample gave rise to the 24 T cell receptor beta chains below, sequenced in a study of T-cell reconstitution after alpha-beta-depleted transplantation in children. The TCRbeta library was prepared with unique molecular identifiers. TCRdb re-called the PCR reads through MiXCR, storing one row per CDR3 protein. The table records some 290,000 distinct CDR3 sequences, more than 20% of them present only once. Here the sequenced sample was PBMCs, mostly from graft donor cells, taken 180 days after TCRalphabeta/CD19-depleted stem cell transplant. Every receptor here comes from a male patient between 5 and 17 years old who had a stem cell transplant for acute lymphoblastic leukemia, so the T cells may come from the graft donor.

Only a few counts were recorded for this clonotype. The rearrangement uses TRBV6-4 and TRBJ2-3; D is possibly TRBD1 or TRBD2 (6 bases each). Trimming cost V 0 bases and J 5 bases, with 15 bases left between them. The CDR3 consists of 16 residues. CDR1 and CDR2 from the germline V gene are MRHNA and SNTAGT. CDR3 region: CASSDSRGQMGDTQYF. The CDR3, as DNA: TGTGCCAGCAGTGACTCACGGGGGCAGATGGGAGATACGCAGTATTTT.

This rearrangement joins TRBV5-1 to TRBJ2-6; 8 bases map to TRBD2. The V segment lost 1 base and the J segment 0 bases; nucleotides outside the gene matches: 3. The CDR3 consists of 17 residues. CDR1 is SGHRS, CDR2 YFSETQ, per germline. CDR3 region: CASSLISGTSGANVLTF. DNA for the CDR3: TGCGCCAGCAGCTTGATTAGCGGGACCTCTGGGGCCAACGTCCTGACTTTC.

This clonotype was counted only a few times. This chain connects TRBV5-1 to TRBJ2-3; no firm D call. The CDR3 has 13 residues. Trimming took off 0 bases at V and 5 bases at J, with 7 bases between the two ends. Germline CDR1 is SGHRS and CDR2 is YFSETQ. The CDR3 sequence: CASSLERGDTQYF. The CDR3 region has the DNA TGCGCCAGCAGCTTGGAGAGAGGAGATACGCAGTATTTT.

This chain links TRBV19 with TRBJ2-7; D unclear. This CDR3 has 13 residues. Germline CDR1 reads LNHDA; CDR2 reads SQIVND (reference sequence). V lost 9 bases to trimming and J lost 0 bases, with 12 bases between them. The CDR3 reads CASGDPYSYEQYF. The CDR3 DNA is TGTGCCAGCGGTGACCCGTACTCCTACGAGCAGTACTTC.

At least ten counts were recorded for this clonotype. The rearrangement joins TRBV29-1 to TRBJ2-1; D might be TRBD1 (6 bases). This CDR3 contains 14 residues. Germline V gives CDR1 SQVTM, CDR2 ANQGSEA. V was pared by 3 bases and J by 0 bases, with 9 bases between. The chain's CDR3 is CSVEAGASYNEQFF. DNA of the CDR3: TGCAGCGTTGAGGCAGGGGCCTCCTACAATGAGCAGTTCTTC.

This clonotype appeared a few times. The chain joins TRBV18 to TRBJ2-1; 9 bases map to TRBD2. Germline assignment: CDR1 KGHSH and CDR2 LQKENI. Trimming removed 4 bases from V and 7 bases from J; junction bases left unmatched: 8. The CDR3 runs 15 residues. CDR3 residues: CASSLPESGRNEQFF. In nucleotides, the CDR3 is TGTGCCAGCTCACTTCCTGAAAGCGGGAGGAATGAGCAGTTCTTC.

The CDR3 DNA is TGCGCCAGCAGGGATACCGGGACTTACAATGAGCAGTTCTTC. It specifies CASRDTGTYNEQFF. The rearrangement joins TRBV5-1 to TRBJ2-1; D might be TRBD2 (6 bases). This CDR3 spans 14 amino acids. The germline V gene has CDR1 SGHRS and CDR2 YFSETQ. With 5 bases removed from V and 4 bases from J, the gap between germline ends came to 13 bases.

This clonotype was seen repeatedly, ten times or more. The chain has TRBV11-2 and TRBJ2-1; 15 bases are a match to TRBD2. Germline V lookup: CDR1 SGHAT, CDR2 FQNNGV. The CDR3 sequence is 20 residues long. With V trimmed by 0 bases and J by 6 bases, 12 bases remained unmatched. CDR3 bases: TGTGCCAGCAGCTTAGATTGGACTAGCGGGAGGGGGAGGTTTGCCAATGAGCAGTTCTTC. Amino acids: CASSLDWTSGRGRFANEQFF.

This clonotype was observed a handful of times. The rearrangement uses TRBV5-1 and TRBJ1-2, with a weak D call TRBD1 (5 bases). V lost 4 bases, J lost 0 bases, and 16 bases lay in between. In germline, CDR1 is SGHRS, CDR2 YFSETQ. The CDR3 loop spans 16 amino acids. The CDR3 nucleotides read TGCGCCAGCAGCCGGGGACTCCTCAGGGCTAACTATGGCTACACCTTC. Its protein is CASSRGLLRANYGYTF.

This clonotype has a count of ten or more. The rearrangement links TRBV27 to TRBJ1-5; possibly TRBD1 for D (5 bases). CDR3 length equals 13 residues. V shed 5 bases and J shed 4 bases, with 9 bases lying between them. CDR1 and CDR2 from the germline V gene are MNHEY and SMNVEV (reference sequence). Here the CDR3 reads CASSAGRNQPQHF. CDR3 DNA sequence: TGTGCCAGCAGTGCGGGGCGTAATCAGCCCCAGCATTTT.

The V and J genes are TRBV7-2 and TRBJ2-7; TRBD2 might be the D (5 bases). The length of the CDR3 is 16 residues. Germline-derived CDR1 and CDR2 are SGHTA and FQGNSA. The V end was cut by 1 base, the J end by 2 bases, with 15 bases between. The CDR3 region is CASSLGFRGITYEQYF. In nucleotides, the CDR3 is TGTGCCAGCAGCTTAGGTTTCCGGGGAATCACCTACGAGCAGTACTTC.

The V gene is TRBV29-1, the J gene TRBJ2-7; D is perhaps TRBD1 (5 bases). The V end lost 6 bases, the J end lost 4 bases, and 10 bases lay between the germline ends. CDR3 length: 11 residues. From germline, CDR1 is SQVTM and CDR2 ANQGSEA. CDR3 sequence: CSVYRQYEQYF. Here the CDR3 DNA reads TGCAGCGTGTATAGACAGTACGAGCAGTACTTC.

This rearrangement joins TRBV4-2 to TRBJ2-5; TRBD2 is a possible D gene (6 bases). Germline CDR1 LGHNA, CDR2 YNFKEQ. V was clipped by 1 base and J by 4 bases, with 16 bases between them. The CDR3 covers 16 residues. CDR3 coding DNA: TGTGCCAGCAGCCAAGGTCACGGGAGAGTCCTAGAGACCCAGTACTTC. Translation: CASSQGHGRVLETQYF.

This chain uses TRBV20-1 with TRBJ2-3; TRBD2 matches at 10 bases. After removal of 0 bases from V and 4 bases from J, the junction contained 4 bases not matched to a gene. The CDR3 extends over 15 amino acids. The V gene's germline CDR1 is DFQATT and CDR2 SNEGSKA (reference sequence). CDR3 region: CSARDTSGNPDTQYF. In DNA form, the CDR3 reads TGCAGTGCTAGAGATACTAGCGGGAACCCAGATACGCAGTATTTT.

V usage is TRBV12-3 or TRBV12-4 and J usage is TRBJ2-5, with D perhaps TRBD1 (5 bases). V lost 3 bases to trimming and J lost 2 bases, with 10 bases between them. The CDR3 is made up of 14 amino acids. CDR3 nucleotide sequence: TGTGCCAGCAGTTTTTGGGGCCTTCAAGAGACCCAGTACTTC. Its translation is CASSFWGLQETQYF.

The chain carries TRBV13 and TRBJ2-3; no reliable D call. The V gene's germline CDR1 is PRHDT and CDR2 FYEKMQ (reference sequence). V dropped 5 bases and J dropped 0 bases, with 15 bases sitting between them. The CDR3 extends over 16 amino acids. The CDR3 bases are TGTGCCAGCAGCCCCCCTTCTGCGCCTAGCACAGATACGCAGTATTTT. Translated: CASSPPSAPSTDTQYF.

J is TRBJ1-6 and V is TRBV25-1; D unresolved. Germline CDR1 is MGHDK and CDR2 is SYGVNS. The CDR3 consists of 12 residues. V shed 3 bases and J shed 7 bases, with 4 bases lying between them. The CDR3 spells CASSDPNSPLHF. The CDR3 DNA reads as TGTGCCAGCAGTGATCCAAATTCACCCCTCCACTTT.

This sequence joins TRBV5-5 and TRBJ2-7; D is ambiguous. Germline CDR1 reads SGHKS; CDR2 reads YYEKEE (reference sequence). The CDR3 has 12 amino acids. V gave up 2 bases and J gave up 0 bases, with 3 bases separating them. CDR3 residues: CASSFFSYEQYF. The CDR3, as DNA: TGTGCCAGCAGCTTCTTCTCCTACGAGCAGTACTTC.

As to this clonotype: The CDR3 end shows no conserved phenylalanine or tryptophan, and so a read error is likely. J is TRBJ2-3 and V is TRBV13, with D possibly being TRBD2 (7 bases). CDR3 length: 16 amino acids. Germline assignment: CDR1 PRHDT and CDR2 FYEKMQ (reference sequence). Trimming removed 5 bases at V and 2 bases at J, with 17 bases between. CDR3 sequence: CASSPGGGGTTDTQYI. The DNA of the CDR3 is TGTGCCAGCAGCCCCGGCGGGGGCGGGACCACAGATACGCAGTATATT.

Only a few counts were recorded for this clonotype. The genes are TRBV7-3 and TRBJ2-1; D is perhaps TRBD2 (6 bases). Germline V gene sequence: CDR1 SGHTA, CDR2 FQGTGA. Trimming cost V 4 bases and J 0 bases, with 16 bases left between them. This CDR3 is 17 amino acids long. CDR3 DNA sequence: TGTGCCAGCAGCTCGGGAGCGGGCTACAACTCCTACAATGAGCAGTTCTTC. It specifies CASSSGAGYNSYNEQFF.

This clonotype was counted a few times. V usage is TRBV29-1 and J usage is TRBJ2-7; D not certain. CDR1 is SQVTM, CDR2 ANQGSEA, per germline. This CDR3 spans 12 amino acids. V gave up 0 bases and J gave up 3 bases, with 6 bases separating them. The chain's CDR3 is CSVEDQDYEQYF. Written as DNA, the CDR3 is TGCAGCGTTGAAGATCAGGACTACGAGCAGTACTTC.

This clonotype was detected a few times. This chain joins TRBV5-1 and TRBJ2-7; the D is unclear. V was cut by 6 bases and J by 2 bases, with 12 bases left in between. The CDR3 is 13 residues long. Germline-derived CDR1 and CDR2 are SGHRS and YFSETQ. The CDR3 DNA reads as TGCGCCAGCAAACGGGCACCCCCCTACGAGCAGTACTTC. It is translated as CASKRAPPYEQYF.

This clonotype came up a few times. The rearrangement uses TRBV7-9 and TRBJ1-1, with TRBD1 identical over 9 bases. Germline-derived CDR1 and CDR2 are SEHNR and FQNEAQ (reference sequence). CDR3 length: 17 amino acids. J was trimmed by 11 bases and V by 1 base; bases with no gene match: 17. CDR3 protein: CASSLVEVRDRAFDAFF. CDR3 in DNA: TGTGCCAGCAGCTTAGTTGAGGTCCGGGACAGGGCTTTTGACGCTTTCTTT.

This CDR3 is CATSPRLRTVGGTDTQYF. DNA of the CDR3: TGTGCCACCAGCCCACGCCTCCGGACAGTTGGGGGCACAGATACGCAGTATTTT. This sequence joins TRBV15 and TRBJ2-3; the D gene is possibly TRBD1 (6 bases). V lost 5 bases and J lost 1, with 22 bases in between. Germline V gene sequence: CDR1 LNHNV, CDR2 YYDKDF (reference sequence). The CDR3 runs to 18 residues.